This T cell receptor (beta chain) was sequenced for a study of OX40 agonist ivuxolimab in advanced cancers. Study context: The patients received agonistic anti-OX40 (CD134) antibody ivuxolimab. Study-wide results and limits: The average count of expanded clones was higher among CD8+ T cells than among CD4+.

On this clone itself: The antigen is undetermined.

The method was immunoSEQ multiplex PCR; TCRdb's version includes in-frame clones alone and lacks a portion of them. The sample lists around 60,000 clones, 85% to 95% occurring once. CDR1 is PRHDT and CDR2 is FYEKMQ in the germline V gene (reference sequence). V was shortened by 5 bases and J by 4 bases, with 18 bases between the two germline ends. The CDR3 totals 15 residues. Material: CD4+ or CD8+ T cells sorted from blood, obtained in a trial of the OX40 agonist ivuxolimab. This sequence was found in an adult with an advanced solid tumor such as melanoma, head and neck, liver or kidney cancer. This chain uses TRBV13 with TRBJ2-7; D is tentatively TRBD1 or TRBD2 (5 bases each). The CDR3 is CASSRGIDRGYEQYF. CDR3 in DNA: TGTGCCAGCAGCCGGGGTATTGACAGAGGATACGAGCAGTACTTC.